Listed here is a single T cell receptor beta chain. Antigen unknown. The sample comes from a study of cytomegalovirus exposure and HLA in healthy donors. Researchers ran the PCR with 60 Vbeta and 13 Jbeta primers. Clones were sequenced by immunoSEQ multiplex PCR, and TCRdb holds only the in-frame ones, with some missing. The sample's table shows 200,000 to 250,000 clones. Study-wide results and limits: Most of the CMV-associated TCR beta chains (in a later analysis) appeared to be HLA-restricted.

Germline values: CDR1 MNHEY, CDR2 SMNVEV (reference sequence). The V gene end was trimmed by 8 bases and the J gene end by 4 bases; junction bases not matched to a gene: 8. CDR3 length: 14 amino acids. Sequencing was performed on PBMCs. The sequence was obtained from a girl aged 2-10 years in good health and CMV-seropositive. The chain uses TRBV27 and TRBJ2-1, with 7 nucleotides matching TRBD2. CDR3 nucleotides: TGTGCCAGCCAAGCTAGCGGCCCATACAATGAGCAGTTCTTC. Encoded protein: CASQASGPYNEQFF.